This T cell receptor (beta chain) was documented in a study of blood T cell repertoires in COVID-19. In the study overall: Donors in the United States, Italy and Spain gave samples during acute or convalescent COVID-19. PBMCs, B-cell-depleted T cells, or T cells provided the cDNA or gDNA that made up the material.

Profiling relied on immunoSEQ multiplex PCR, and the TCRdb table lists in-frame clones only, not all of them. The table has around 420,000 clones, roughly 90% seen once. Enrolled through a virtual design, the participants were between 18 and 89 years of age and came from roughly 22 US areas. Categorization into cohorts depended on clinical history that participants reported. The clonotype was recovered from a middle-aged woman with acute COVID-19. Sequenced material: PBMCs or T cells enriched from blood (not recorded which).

The CDR3: CASRRRKDSNYGYTF. CDR3 nucleotide sequence: TGTGCCAGCAGACGACGTAAGGACAGTAACTATGGCTACACCTTC. This sequence joins TRBV6-5 and TRBJ1-2, with D tentatively TRBD1 (6 bases). CDR1 MNHEY and CDR2 SVGAGI come from the germline V gene. The CDR3 loop spans 15 amino acids. Trimming left V 6 bases short and J 1 base short, with 15 bases between.